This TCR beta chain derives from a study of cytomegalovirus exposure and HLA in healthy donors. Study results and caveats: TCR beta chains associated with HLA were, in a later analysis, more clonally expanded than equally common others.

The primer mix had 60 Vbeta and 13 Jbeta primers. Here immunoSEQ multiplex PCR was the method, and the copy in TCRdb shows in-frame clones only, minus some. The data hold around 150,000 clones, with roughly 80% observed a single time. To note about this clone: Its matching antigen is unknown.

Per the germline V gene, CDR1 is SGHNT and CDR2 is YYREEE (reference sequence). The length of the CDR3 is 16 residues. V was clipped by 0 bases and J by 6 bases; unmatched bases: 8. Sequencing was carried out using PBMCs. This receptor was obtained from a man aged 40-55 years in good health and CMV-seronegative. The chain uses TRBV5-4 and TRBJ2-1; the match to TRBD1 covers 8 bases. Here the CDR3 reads CASSLDGQGAGNEQFF. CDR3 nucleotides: TGTGCCAGCAGCTTGGACGGGCAGGGGGCTGGCAATGAGCAGTTCTTC.